This T cell receptor beta chain was captured by sequencing in a study of T-cell memory formation after mild COVID-19. Across the whole study: TCR clusters were mostly donor specific.

TCRdb re-called the 5' RACE reads with MiXCR, one entry per CDR3 protein. Here the sample spans about 430,000 distinct CDR3 sequences, more than 20% being singletons. Findings of the study overall: The main location of contracting CD4+ clones was CM and EM, and that of contracting CD8+ clones was EMRA. Day 15 to 85 contracting clones showed balanced CD4/CD8; later expanders leaned CD4+. Researchers could not confirm that second-wave clones peaking on day 37 targeted SARS-CoV-2.

CDR1 and CDR2 from the germline V gene are LGHNA and YNFKEQ. This CDR3 is 14 amino acids long. Germline trimming cut 4 bases from V and 7 bases from J; bases unmatched to any gene: 7. With respect to this clonotype: The antigen is unknown.

This chain uses TRBV4-2 with TRBJ2-1; 7 bases align to TRBD2. Sequenced input: PBMCs or a T cell subset sorted from them (not recorded which). This TCR came from an adult woman who had mild COVID-19 (a few samples of this study predate the infection). Cell type and time point are not known. DNA of the CDR3: TGTGCCAGCAGCCGGGGGGGGGATAGGAATGAGCAGTTCTTC. Protein sequence: CASSRGGDRNEQFF.